These T cell receptor beta chains were read from a single sample in a study of blood T cell repertoires in COVID-19. Some clones are missing from TCRdb's copy, which holds only in-frame ones; the method was immunoSEQ multiplex PCR. Of about 380,000 clones listed, 88% were seen once; the top ten hold 1.2%. The sequenced material came from PBMCs or T cells enriched from blood (not recorded which). These receptors came from a woman in her late teens or twenties who had recovered from COVID-19. Each CDR3 is given with its conserved first and last residue. The D gene is left open where the match is weak. Expanded clones are given a class, and other clones once, few, many or no size at all.

>-|TRBJ2-7|TRBV7-9|-
CASSFPIYRDEQYF
TGTGCCAGCAGCTTCCCTATTTACAGGGACGAGCAGTACTTC
>TRBD1|TRBJ2-7|TRBV19|-
CASSIDDRAYEQYF
TGTGCCAGTAGTATAGATGACAGGGCCTACGAGCAGTACTTC
>TRBD2|TRBJ2-1|TRBV10-3|-
CAITAGGNNEQFF
TGTGCCATCACGGCGGGGGGTAATAATGAGCAGTTCTTC
>-|TRBJ2-2|TRBV7-2|-
CASSHPQRGARGTGELFF
TGTGCCAGCAGCCACCCCCAACGGGGGGCACGGGGCACCGGGGAGCTGTTTTTT
>-|TRBJ1-2|TRBV6-5|-
CASSSLDGYTF
TGTGCCAGCAGTTCCCTAGATGGCTACACCTTC
>TRBD1|TRBJ1-6|TRBV9|-
CASSVSQGDNSPLHF
TGTGCCAGCAGCGTAAGTCAGGGGGATAATTCACCCCTCCACTTT
>TRBD2|TRBJ2-7|TRBV27|once
CASSTSGGTYEQYF
TGTGCCAGCAGTACTAGCGGGGGCACCTACGAGCAGTACTTC
>TRBD1|TRBJ2-2|TRBV24-1|-
CATASTGGPGTGELFF
TGTGCCACCGCAAGTACAGGGGGACCCGGGACCGGGGAGCTGTTTTTT
>TRBD2|TRBJ2-1|TRBV5-1|-
CASSGRTSGGYNEQFF
TGCGCCAGCAGCGGAAGGACTAGCGGGGGATACAATGAGCAGTTCTTC
>-|TRBJ2-3|TRBV7-3|-
CASSLQGADGDTQYF
TGTGCCAGCAGCTTACAAGGGGCAGATGGAGATACGCAGTATTTT
>-|TRBJ1-1|TRBV18|-
CASSRGARLNTEAFF
TGTGCCAGCTCCCGGGGGGCCAGGTTGAACACTGAAGCTTTCTTT
>TRBD1|TRBJ2-7|TRBV29-1|-
CSAGDSSYEQYF
TGCAGCGCCGGGGACAGCTCCTACGAGCAGTACTTC
>-|TRBJ2-5|TRBV5-1|-
CASSLDDGETQYF
TGCGCCAGCAGCTTAGATGACGGGGAGACCCAGTACTTC
>-|TRBJ2-1|TRBV4-3|-
CASSQDSSSLMNEQFF
TGCGCCAGCAGCCAAGACTCGTCCTCCCTAATGAATGAGCAGTTCTTC
>TRBD1|TRBJ1-1|TRBV12-3/TRBV12-4|-
CASSRPGGTEAFF
TGTGCCAGCAGTAGACCAGGGGGCACTGAAGCTTTCTTT
>-|TRBJ1-6|TRBV2|once
CASSRYRDHNSPLHF
TGTGCCAGCAGTAGGTACAGGGATCATAATTCACCCCTCCACTTT
>TRBD1|TRBJ1-2|TRBV6-5|-
CASRQTGGRYGYTF
TGTGCCAGCAGACAGACAGGGGGCCGCTATGGCTACACCTTC
>TRBD1|TRBJ1-5|TRBV10-3|-
CAISGTGSQPQHF
TGTGCCATCAGTGGGACAGGGAGTCAGCCCCAGCATTTT
>-|TRBJ1-2|TRBV28|once
CASSQGLEGYTF
TGTGCCAGCAGCCAGGGATTGGAGGGCTACACCTTC
>-|TRBJ1-1|TRBV6-5|-
CASSLQGSHAEAFF
TGTGCCAGCAGTCTCCAGGGGAGCCACGCTGAAGCTTTCTTT
>TRBD1|TRBJ1-1|TRBV24-1|few
CATSEGTGNTEAFF
TGTGCCACCAGTGAAGGGACAGGAAACACTGAAGCTTTCTTT
>TRBD1|TRBJ1-1|TRBV6-5|-
CASIMTGSGTEAFF
TGTGCCAGCATTATGACAGGGAGTGGCACTGAAGCTTTCTTT
>TRBD1|TRBJ2-7|TRBV6-6|-
CASSFPGQGAGHEQYF
TGTGCCAGCAGTTTCCCGGGACAGGGGGCGGGCCACGAGCAGTACTTC
>-|TRBJ1-4|TRBV7-9|-
CASSFYDGNEKLFF
TGTGCCAGCAGCTTTTATGACGGGAATGAAAAACTGTTTTTT
>TRBD1|TRBJ1-6|TRBV5-1|-
CASSLDRVKYNSPLHF
TGCGCCAGCAGCCTCGACAGGGTCAAGTATAATTCACCCCTCCACTTT
>-|TRBJ1-6|TRBV19|few
CASRLGGSSYNSPLHF
TGTGCCAGTAGACTTGGGGGGAGCTCCTATAATTCACCCCTCCACTTT
>-|TRBJ2-1|TRBV20-1|-
CSASPGGPHNEQFF
TGCAGTGCTAGTCCCGGGGGACCCCACAATGAGCAGTTCTTC
>-|TRBJ2-6|TRBV20-1|once
CSASDGANVLTF
TGCAGTGCTAGTGACGGTGCCAACGTCCTGACTTTC
>-|TRBJ1-1|TRBV7-8|-
CASSLEESTEAFF
TGTGCCAGCAGCTTAGAGGAGAGCACTGAAGCTTTCTTT
>TRBD1|TRBJ2-7|TRBV6-5|-
CASILYPGQLYEQYF
TGTGCCAGCATTCTCTACCCGGGACAGCTCTACGAGCAGTACTTC
>-|TRBJ1-6|TRBV21-1|once
CASNRRRQSSSPLHF
TGTGCCAGCAACCGAAGGCGACAGTCTAGTTCACCCCTCCACTTT
>-|TRBJ2-1|TRBV2|-
CASMPFAGRYNEQFF
TGTGCCAGCATGCCCTTCGCGGGGAGATACAATGAGCAGTTCTTC
>TRBD1|TRBJ1-4|TRBV4-1|few
CASSHLGQGSNEKLFF
TGCGCCAGCAGCCACCTCGGACAGGGGTCAAATGAAAAACTGTTTTTT
>TRBD1|TRBJ1-1|TRBV7-6|-
CASSSGQGNTEAFF
TGTGCCAGCAGCTCGGGACAGGGGAACACTGAAGCTTTCTTT
>-|TRBJ2-7|TRBV7-2|-
CASSLGGPYEQYF
TGTGCCAGCAGCTTAGGGGGCCCCTACGAGCAGTACTTC
>TRBD1|TRBJ2-7|TRBV5-1|-
CASRTGGEYEQYF
TGCGCCAGCCGGACAGGGGGCGAATACGAGCAGTACTTC
>-|TRBJ1-1|TRBV6-5|-
CASSHYSEAFF
TGTGCCAGCAGCCACTATTCTGAAGCTTTCTTT
>-|TRBJ2-2|TRBV19|-
CASSLGERELFF
TGTGCCAGTAGTTTAGGAGAGAGGGAGCTGTTTTTT
>-|TRBJ1-6|TRBV3-1/TRBV3-2|-
CASSQVVSGALHF
TGTGCCAGCAGCCAAGTTGTATCGGGGGCCCTCCACTTT
>-|TRBJ2-7|TRBV30|-
CAWSDSRVGYEQYF
TGTGCCTGGAGTGATAGCAGGGTCGGCTACGAGCAGTACTTC
>-|TRBJ2-7|TRBV9|-
CASSVRPGAVYEQYF
TGTGCCAGCAGCGTAAGGCCAGGGGCCGTCTACGAGCAGTACTTC
>-|TRBJ2-1|TRBV6-5|-
CASSFQRVGSYNEQFF
TGTGCCAGCAGTTTTCAGCGAGTCGGGTCCTACAATGAGCAGTTCTTC
>-|TRBJ1-5|TRBV7-2|-
CASSLELGGPKPNQPQHF
TGTGCCAGCAGCTTAGAATTGGGGGGTCCGAAGCCCAATCAGCCCCAGCATTTT
>-|TRBJ2-2|TRBV5-4|-
CASSLLGGVPGELFF
TGTGCCAGCAGCTTGCTAGGAGGGGTACCCGGGGAGCTGTTTTTT
>-|TRBJ1-1|TRBV30|-
CAWKRATSLQGGTEAFF
TGTGCCTGGAAGAGGGCTACTTCCCTCCAAGGCGGCACTGAAGCTTTCTTT
>-|TRBJ2-2|TRBV6-2/TRBV6-3|-
CASSLRASVRTGELFF
TGTGCCAGCAGCCTGAGGGCTAGCGTAAGGACCGGGGAGCTGTTTTTT
>-|TRBJ1-1|TRBV3-1/TRBV3-2|once
CASSPLLEPRTEAFF
TGTGCCAGCAGCCCGCTCTTGGAGCCCCGGACTGAAGCTTTCTTT